The present entry profiles one TCR beta chain with its context. This sample was included in a study of blood T cell repertoires in COVID-19. Study-level information: Samples representing acute and convalescent COVID-19 were sourced from the United States, Italy and Spain. Sources were T cells, B-cell-depleted T cells, or PBMCs; the material itself was cDNA or gDNA.

In the original workflow: The authors estimated nucleated cell counts from reference gene primer amplification. Profiled with immunoSEQ multiplex PCR; TCRdb holds only in-frame clones, not every one. V, J and clone size were drawn from that table, and D and trimming were deduced from the DNA. The sample contains around 120,000 clones, about 80% of which appear only once. Germline assignment: CDR1 SGHRS and CDR2 YFSETQ. This CDR3 contains 16 residues. V lost 1 base to trimming and J lost 2 bases, with 15 bases between them. This rearrangement joins TRBV5-1 to TRBJ1-1; D ambiguous. Sequencing was performed on peripheral blood. This receptor was identified in a woman over 75 with acute or convalescent COVID-19. DNA for the CDR3: TGCGCCAGCAGCTTGAGGAACAGAGAACTTAACACTGAAGCTTTCTTT. Residues: CASSLRNRELNTEAFF.